One T cell receptor beta chain is described in this entry. V gave up 1 base and J gave up 8 bases, with 9 bases separating them. This CDR3 comprises 13 residues. Germline V gives CDR1 LNHDA, CDR2 SQIVND (reference sequence). The entry originates in a study of blood T cell repertoires in COVID-19. Clones were sequenced by immunoSEQ multiplex PCR, and TCRdb holds only the in-frame ones, with some missing. The sample shows around 300,000 clones, around nine tenths of them seen only once. The clonotype comes from a woman in her late teens or twenties who had recovered from COVID-19. The V and J genes are TRBV19 and TRBJ2-1; a weak D match, TRBD1 (6 bases). Input material: PBMCs or T cells enriched from blood (not recorded which). The chain's CDR3 is CASSIGGGDEQFF. The CDR3 DNA reads TGTGCCAGTAGTATAGGTGGGGGCGATGAGCAGTTCTTC.